These 23 T cell receptor beta chains were sequenced from one sample in a study of response to subunit inactivated influenza vaccine. TCRdb re-called the RT-PCR reads with MiXCR, one entry per CDR3 protein. The data show 500,000 to 750,000 distinct CDR3 sequences, 12% to 15% seen once. Sequenced here: PBMCs from blood, sampled 11 to 12 days after vaccination. The receptors shown here come from a man between 45 and 60 years old who received an inactivated influenza vaccine.

This clonotype has a handful of counts. This chain uses TRBV28 with TRBJ2-1, with TRBD2 matching 9 bases. The CDR3 runs to 15 residues. Trimming removed 5 bases from V and 4 bases from J; junction bases left unmatched: 6. CDR1 and CDR2 from the germline V gene are MDHEN and SYDVKM. The CDR3 bases are TGTGCCAGCAGTATTAGCGGGAGCAGGTACAATGAGCAGTTCTTC. Translated, it gives CASSISGSRYNEQFF.

This clonotype was recorded a few times. This chain connects TRBV29-1 to TRBJ1-5; 7 positions agree with TRBD1. CDR3 size: 14 residues. Germline V gene lookup returns CDR1 SQVTM and CDR2 ANQGSEA. V gave up 2 bases and J gave up 1 base; unmatched junction bases: 2. The CDR3 bases are TGCAGCGTTGAAACGGGACAGAGCAATCAGCCCCAGCATTTT. It yields the protein CSVETGQSNQPQHF.

This chain connects TRBV7-2 to TRBJ2-5, with D perhaps matching TRBD1 or TRBD2 (5 bases each). V was trimmed by 5 bases and J by 4 bases, leaving 8 bases between them. The germline gives CDR1 SGHTA, CDR2 FQGNSA. The CDR3 totals 12 residues. This chain's CDR3 is CASSDSGETQYF. CDR3 in DNA: TGTGCCAGCAGCGACAGCGGAGAGACCCAGTACTTC.

The chain has TRBV2 and TRBJ2-2; D possibly corresponds to TRBD2 (6 bases). V was cut by 6 bases and J by 4 bases, with 18 bases left in between. This CDR3 spans 16 amino acids. Looked up from germline, CDR1 is SNHLY and CDR2 is FYNNEI. For the CDR3, the DNA is TGTGCCAGCAGCGGGTCTAGCGTTTATGTCACCGGGGAGCTGTTTTTT. Amino acid sequence: CASSGSSVYVTGELFF.

This clonotype was counted many times. V gene TRBV25-1 combines with J gene TRBJ2-7; no clear D. In germline, CDR1 is MGHDK, CDR2 SYGVNS. V gave up 5 bases and J gave up 4 bases, with 9 bases separating them. The CDR3 is 12 residues long. In DNA, the CDR3 is TGTGCCAGCAGTCCGGTTGGGTACGAGCAGTACTTC. This translates into CASSPVGYEQYF.

This clonotype was recorded a few times. The chain is built from TRBV7-6 and TRBJ2-3, with 12 bases that match TRBD2. CDR3 length: 17 residues. With 2 bases clipped from V and 4 bases from J, the junction kept 7 bases outside the gene matches. The germline CDR1 and CDR2 sequences are SGHVS and FNYEAQ. CDR3 sequence: CASSLYRLAGAADTQYF. The DNA for the CDR3 is TGTGCCAGCAGCTTATATCGACTAGCGGGGGCGGCAGATACGCAGTATTTT.

The sample holds many counts of this clonotype. V and J are TRBV5-5 and TRBJ2-7; D is perhaps TRBD1 (6 bases). Trimming cost V 3 bases and J 2 bases, with 15 bases left between them. Germline assignment: CDR1 SGHKS and CDR2 YYEKEE (reference sequence). The CDR3 runs 15 residues. CDR3 residues: CASSSPGTITYEQYF. CDR3 bases: TGTGCCAGCAGCTCCCCCGGGACAATTACCTACGAGCAGTACTTC. Drawing the rest from reference TRBV5-5 and TRBJ2-7, the complete variable domain is DAGVTQSPTHLIKTRGQQVTLRCSPISGHKSVSWYQQVLGQGPQFIFQYYEKEERGRGNFPDRFSARQFPNYSSELNVNALLLGDSALYLCASSSPGTITYEQYFGPGTRLTVT.

The sample holds a few counts of this clonotype. This chain uses TRBV6-2 or TRBV6-3 with TRBJ2-2, with 10 bases lining up with TRBD2. This CDR3 has 16 residues. J lost 2 bases, V lost 6 bases, and 6 bases had no gene match. Germline V gene lookup returns CDR1 MNHEY and CDR2 SVGEGT. This CDR3 reads CASRMSGRVNTGELFF. The CDR3 nucleotides read TGTGCCAGCAGAATGAGCGGGAGGGTAAACACCGGGGAGCTGTTTTTT.

This clonotype was recorded a few times. Because the CDR3's place on the DNA is in doubt, the DNA is left out and the CDR3 is given as listed by TCRdb. The chain has TRBV3-1 and TRBJ2-3; TRBD2, as called in the table, went unchecked against the DNA. Germline CDR1 LGHDT, CDR2 YNNKEL (reference sequence). The CDR3 numbers 13 amino acids, ends counted. The CDR3: CASSTSGGDTQYF.

J is TRBJ2-7 and V is TRBV7-2, with 7 bases lining up with TRBD1. Germline-derived CDR1 and CDR2 are SGHTA and FQGNSA. Germline trimming cut 5 bases from V and 0 bases from J; bases unmatched to any gene: 10. The CDR3 covers 16 residues. The CDR3 sequence: CASSRNANRGSYEQYF. CDR3 bases: TGTGCCAGCAGCCGTAACGCCAACAGGGGCTCCTACGAGCAGTACTTC.

The chain employs TRBV3-1 and TRBJ2-1; D tentatively fits TRBD1 or TRBD2 (6 bases each). The length of the CDR3 is 14 residues. In germline, CDR1 is LGHDT, CDR2 YNNKEL (reference sequence). Trimming left V 4 bases short and J 6 bases short, with 13 bases between. The CDR3 region has the DNA TGTGCCAGCAGCCTAGCGGCCAGGGGCAATGAGCAGTTCTTC. It is translated as CASSLAARGNEQFF.

This clonotype was seen only a few times. The chain employs TRBV2 and TRBJ2-5; either TRBD1 or TRBD2 may fit D (5 bases each). Trimming left V 3 bases short and J 3 bases short, with 8 bases between. The CDR3 extends over 13 amino acids. From germline, CDR1 is SNHLY and CDR2 FYNNEI. The CDR3 DNA follows: TGTGCCAGCAGTGAGTTGGGGGAAGAGACCCAGTACTTC. This sequence encodes CASSELGEETQYF.

In its sample, this clonotype was seen many times. CDR3 DNA: TGTGCCAGCAGCTTATCAGAAACCTATGGCTACACCTTC. Translation gives CASSLSETYGYTF. The chain uses TRBV11-2 and TRBJ1-2; D unresolved. Trimming stripped 2 bases from V and 4 bases from J, with 8 bases between. This CDR3 comprises 13 residues. Germline loops: CDR1 SGHAT, CDR2 FQNNGV.

This clonotype turned up a few times. V gene TRBV20-1 combines with J gene TRBJ2-3, with 13 bases matching TRBD2. CDR1 is DFQATT, CDR2 SNEGSKA, per germline (reference sequence). This CDR3 region has 15 residues. The trim removed 3 bases at V and 5 bases at J, leaving 5 bases unmatched. The CDR3 region is CSASDRTSGGDTQYF. CDR3 nucleotides: TGCAGTGCTAGTGACAGGACTAGCGGGGGAGATACGCAGTATTTT.

This chain uses TRBV20-1 with TRBJ1-6; 8 bases align to TRBD1. In germline, CDR1 is DFQATT, CDR2 SNEGSKA (reference sequence). This CDR3 is built from 14 residues. Trimming removed 4 bases from V and 7 bases from J; junction bases left unmatched: 6. CDR3 protein: CSANRQGRNSPLHF. CDR3 nucleotides: TGCAGTGCTAATCGACAGGGGAGGAATTCACCCCTCCACTTT.

This rearrangement joins TRBV12-3 or TRBV12-4 to TRBJ2-5; 9 bases line up with TRBD1. Losses at the gene ends were 6 bases for V and 2 bases for J; bases not matched to a gene: 10. This CDR3 is 16 amino acids long. The CDR3: CASRRTGDFSQETQYF. The CDR3 DNA is TGTGCCAGCAGAAGGACAGGGGACTTTTCGCAAGAGACCCAGTACTTC.

The sample holds a few counts of this clonotype. The chain joins TRBV27 to TRBJ2-3, with D perhaps matching TRBD1 (6 bases). Germline CDR1 MNHEY, CDR2 SMNVEV (reference sequence). The CDR3 contains 17 residues. Trimming left V 6 bases short and J 0 bases short, with 19 bases between. The CDR3 reads CASRRKTGTISTDTQYF. The CDR3 nucleotides are TGTGCCAGCAGACGTAAAACAGGGACAATAAGCACAGATACGCAGTATTTT.

This chain joins TRBV10-3 and TRBJ1-2, with D possibly matching TRBD1 (6 bases). CDR3 length equals 16 residues. The V gene lost 11 bases and the J gene lost 6 bases, with 28 bases spanning the gap. Looked up from germline, CDR1 is ENHRY and CDR2 is SYGVKD. CDR3: CAYSGEQGFGRNGYTF. For the CDR3, the DNA is TGTGCCTATTCGGGGGAGCAGGGGTTCGGTCGGAATGGCTACACCTTC.

The chain employs TRBV28 and TRBJ2-2, with D maybe TRBD1 (5 bases). Germline V lookup: CDR1 MDHEN, CDR2 SYDVKM. Trimming removed 6 bases from V and 5 bases from J, with 10 bases in between. This CDR3 has 13 amino acids. The CDR3 bases are TGTGCCAGCAGACAGGAACAAACCGGGGAGCTGTTTTTT. Translated, it gives CASRQEQTGELFF.

This clonotype was seen more than once but under ten times. The rearrangement joins TRBV30 to TRBJ1-2; D gene unclear. The germline gives CDR1 GTSNPN, CDR2 SVGIG (reference sequence). The CDR3 spans 15 residues. Trimming took 4 bases from V and 7 from J, leaving 22 bases between them. CDR3 in DNA: TGTGCCTGGATGAGAGACCGTGCCCGATCCGCTGGCTACACCTTC. Residues: CAWMRDRARSAGYTF.

This chain links TRBV6-5 with TRBJ2-1; the D gene is possibly TRBD2 (6 bases). The V end lost 0 bases, the J end lost 6 bases, and 9 bases lay between the germline ends. Germline V gene sequence: CDR1 MNHEY, CDR2 SVGAGI. This CDR3 spans 14 amino acids. CDR3 sequence reads: CASSYSTGSNEQFF. In DNA form, the CDR3 reads TGTGCCAGCAGTTACTCGACCGGGAGCAATGAGCAGTTCTTC.

This clonotype has only a few counts. V is TRBV7-2 and J is TRBJ2-5, with 8 bases aligning to TRBD1. This CDR3 comprises 15 residues. In germline, CDR1 is SGHTA, CDR2 FQGNSA. V shed 5 bases, J shed 3 bases, and the junction held 8 bases outside the gene matches. The CDR3 loop is CASSQRRGPKETQYF. The CDR3 region has the DNA TGTGCCAGCAGCCAACGCAGGGGGCCCAAAGAGACCCAGTACTTC.

CDR3 residues: CASSLGSGVETQYF. The CDR3 nucleotides read TGCGCCAGCAGCTTAGGGTCCGGTGTAGAGACCCAGTACTTC. The rearrangement joins TRBV5-1 to TRBJ2-5; D is ambiguous. The CDR3 runs 14 residues. In germline, CDR1 is SGHRS, CDR2 YFSETQ. Trimming stripped 2 bases from V and 4 bases from J, with 12 bases between.